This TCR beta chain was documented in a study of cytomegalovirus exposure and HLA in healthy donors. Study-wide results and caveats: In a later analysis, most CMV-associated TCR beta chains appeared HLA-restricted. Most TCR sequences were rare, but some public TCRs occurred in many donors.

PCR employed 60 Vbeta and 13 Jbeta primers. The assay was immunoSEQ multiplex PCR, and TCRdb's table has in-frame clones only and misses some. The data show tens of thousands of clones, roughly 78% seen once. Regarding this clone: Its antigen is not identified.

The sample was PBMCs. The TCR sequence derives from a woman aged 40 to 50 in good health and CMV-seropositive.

The DNA of the CDR3 is TGTGCCAGCAGCTTAGTTGAGGGAGGGAACACCGGGGAGCTGTTTTTT. Its protein is CASSLVEGGNTGELFF. The chain is built from TRBV7-8 and TRBJ2-2, with D perhaps matching TRBD2 (6 bases). Trimming pared 1 base from V and 1 base from J, leaving 10 bases between. The CDR3 length is 16 residues. CDR1 and CDR2 (germline): SGHVS, FQNEAQ.